The clone carrying this T cell receptor beta chain was observed a few times. The antigen is undetermined. The data stem from a study of T cell repertoires in cytomegalovirus infection. Study overall: Recently identified HLA-C-restricted and well-studied HLA-B-restricted CMV epitopes were used. CMV infection together with matching HLA type was indicated by public TCR beta signatures.

Trimming removed 7 bases from V and 10 bases from J, with 12 bases in between. This CDR3 has 12 residues. The V gene's germline CDR1 is SGHKS and CDR2 YYEKEE (reference sequence). Regarding the study as a whole: Within the response measured ex vivo, HLA-C-restricted CMV-specific TCR beta clonotypes were dominant.

TCRdb reprocessed the reads via MiXCR and lists one record per CDR3 protein. The table includes about 920,000 distinct CDR3 sequences, 30% to 40% detected once. Sequenced material: cultured CD8+ T cells from PBMCs, taken from culture after CMV antigen stimulation. The origin of this receptor is a human donor in good health (CMV status not recorded). Some clones in this sample may be carry-over from other donors' samples. The chain recombines TRBV5-5 with TRBJ1-6, with D uncertain. The CDR3 spells CASSRSRSPLHF. Written as DNA, the CDR3 is TGTGCCAGCTCCCGGTCGCGGTCACCCCTCCACTTT.